The TCR beta chain under discussion was sequenced for a study of cytomegalovirus exposure and HLA in healthy donors. Study findings and constraints: Roughly uniform sequencing depth across donors was assumed, possibly incorrectly. An analysis was carried out at a later point. It showed that HLA-associated TCR beta chains were more clonally expanded than equally common non-associated chains.

V lost 5 bases, J lost 0 bases, and 11 bases stayed unmatched. Germline CDR1 reads SGHTA; CDR2 reads FQGTGA. This CDR3 has 18 amino acids. PCR primers comprised 60 Vbeta and 13 Jbeta primers. TCRdb keeps only in-frame clones here, not all; method: immunoSEQ multiplex PCR. The table includes 190,000 or so clones, roughly four fifths detected once. Comments on this clone: The antigen is unknown.

Donors showed nominal health when sampled, although they likely had unrecorded immune exposures. Sequences were obtained from PBMCs. This chain joins TRBV7-3 and TRBJ2-2; 8 bases match TRBD2. This receptor was identified in a middle-aged man in good health and CMV-seronegative. The CDR3 protein is CASSPNPLAGSNTGELFF. In DNA form, the CDR3 reads TGTGCCAGCAGCCCAAACCCGCTAGCGGGCTCGAACACCGGGGAGCTGTTTTTT.